Listed here is a single T cell receptor beta chain. Its matching antigen is unknown. Looked up from germline, CDR1 is LNHDA and CDR2 is SQIVND (reference sequence). The CDR3 is 13 residues long. With 4 bases removed from V and 4 bases from J, the gap between germline ends came to 10 bases. TCRdb's copy holds only in-frame clones and misses some; the assay was immunoSEQ multiplex PCR. The sample has under 25,000 clones; 50% to 80% are singletons. This entry belongs to a study of tumor-infiltrating lymphocytes in localized non-small cell lung cancer. Study information: The cohort mixed smokers and never-smokers, several histologies, and some post-neoadjuvant-chemotherapy samples. From each patient, both tumor and uninvolved lung, non-adjacent to tumor, were sampled. The study, taken as a whole, reports: Tumor T-cell fraction was not associated with recurrence-free survival. Not all patients were TCR sequenced, owing to tissue quantity.

The clonotype was recovered from a human donor with non-small cell lung cancer. This chain joins TRBV19 and TRBJ1-2, with a tentative D call TRBD1 (5 bases). Sequenced input: lung tumor tissue. This CDR3 reads CASSTQGSYGYTF. CDR3 coding DNA: TGTGCCAGTAGTACGCAGGGAAGCTATGGCTACACCTTC.